These 32 T cell receptor beta chains were sequenced from one sample in a study of PD-L1 blockade in urothelial cancer. Here immunoSEQ multiplex PCR was the method, and the copy in TCRdb shows in-frame clones only, minus some. The repertoire holds some 46,000 clones, with 75% to 85% as singletons. The sample's time point: pretreatment peripheral blood. The sequences come from PBMCs, collected around atezolizumab (anti-PD-L1) treatment. These receptors all come from a man in his 60s with urothelial cancer.

This clone was observed a handful of times. The J gene is TRBJ1-2, the V gene TRBV28, with D perhaps TRBD1 (6 bases). Trimming took 6 bases from V and 9 from J, leaving 20 bases between them. Germline lookup yields CDR1 MDHEN and CDR2 SYDVKM. The CDR3 sequence is 14 residues long. Here the CDR3 DNA reads TGTGCCAGCAGGGACACTGGACAGCTCTGGCGCTACACCTTC. Protein sequence: CASRDTGQLWRYTF.

The chain recombines TRBV19 with TRBJ2-3; 10 bases map to TRBD1. Per the germline V gene, CDR1 is LNHDA and CDR2 is SQIVND (reference sequence). The V gene end was trimmed by 3 bases and the J gene end by 4 bases; junction bases not matched to a gene: 4. The CDR3 runs to 15 residues. The chain's CDR3 is CASSIAGTGADTQYF. The DNA for the CDR3 is TGTGCCAGTAGTATTGCCGGGACAGGGGCAGATACGCAGTATTTT.

J is TRBJ1-2 and V is TRBV10-3, with 10 bases identical to TRBD1. V lost 4 bases and J lost 8; bases outside the gene matches: 4. The V gene's germline CDR1 is ENHRY and CDR2 SYGVKD. The CDR3 runs 13 residues. The CDR3 loop is CAISVGTGEGYTF. In DNA form, the CDR3 reads TGTGCCATCAGTGTTGGGACAGGGGAGGGCTACACCTTC.

This clone was observed at least ten times. The J gene is TRBJ1-1, the V gene TRBV19, with D possibly matching TRBD1 (6 bases). CDR1 and CDR2 (germline): LNHDA, SQIVND (reference sequence). The ends were cut back, 10 bases at V and 5 bases at J, with 14 bases in the middle. CDR3 length equals 12 residues. The CDR3 is CATSRGGTEAFF. The CDR3 DNA sequence: TGTGCCACCTCAAGAGGGGGTACTGAAGCTTTCTTT.

V and J are TRBV7-2 and TRBJ2-1; D might be TRBD2 (6 bases). Germline-derived CDR1 and CDR2 are SGHTA and FQGNSA. V lost 1 base to trimming and J lost 5 bases, with 9 bases between them. There are 14 residues in the CDR3. CDR3 bases: TGTGCCAGCAGCTTAGTGGGGGGAAACAATGAGCAGTTCTTC. Translation gives CASSLVGGNNEQFF.

The V call is TRBV4-3, the J call TRBJ2-7, with D perhaps matching TRBD1 (6 bases). Trimming pared 5 bases from V and 0 bases from J, leaving 11 bases between. Germline V gene lookup returns CDR1 LGHNA and CDR2 YSLEER. The CDR3 consists of 14 residues. The CDR3 sequence: CASSSGQNSYEQYF. Here the CDR3 DNA reads TGCGCCAGCAGCTCAGGACAGAACTCCTACGAGCAGTACTTC.

The chain couples TRBV27 to TRBJ2-3; weak D call: TRBD2 (5 bases). The CDR3 runs to 15 residues. V was trimmed by 4 bases and J by 1 base, leaving 12 bases between them. Germline-derived CDR1 and CDR2 are MNHEY and SMNVEV (reference sequence). CDR3 nucleotide sequence: TGTGCCAGCAGTTCGTTGGGAGCGGGCACAGATACGCAGTATTTT. Amino acids: CASSSLGAGTDTQYF.

J is TRBJ1-1 and V is TRBV6-5; 7 nucleotides align to TRBD1. CDR1 is MNHEY and CDR2 is SVGAGI in the germline V gene. The CDR3 covers 14 residues. V shed 0 bases, J shed 6 bases, and the junction held 4 bases outside the gene matches. CDR3 in DNA: TGTGCCAGCAGTTACTCGTCCCAGGGGGCTGAAGCTTTCTTT. Its protein product is CASSYSSQGAEAFF.

The chain joins TRBV5-4 to TRBJ2-5, with 9 bases lining up with TRBD1. CDR3 size: 15 residues. J lost 2 bases, V lost 0 bases, and 2 bases had no gene match. The germline CDR1 and CDR2 sequences are SGHNT and YYREEE (reference sequence). The CDR3 sequence is CASSLVGTGQETQYF. CDR3 coding DNA: TGTGCCAGCAGCTTGGTGGGGACAGGGCAAGAGACCCAGTACTTC.

The chain couples TRBV14 to TRBJ2-1; 7 bases line up with TRBD2. Germline CDR1 reads SGHDN; CDR2 reads FVKESK. V shed 4 bases and J 5 bases; nucleotides not matched to a gene: 8. The CDR3 has 15 residues. The chain's CDR3 is CASSRGGITNNEQFF. CDR3 coding DNA: TGTGCCAGCAGCCGGGGGGGGATCACAAACAATGAGCAGTTCTTC.

The V call is TRBV5-1, the J call TRBJ1-5; 8 nucleotides align to TRBD1. This CDR3 is 14 amino acids long. The germline CDR1 and CDR2 sequences are SGHRS and YFSETQ. Germline trimming cut 0 bases from V and 6 bases from J; bases unmatched to any gene: 2. The CDR3 spells CASSLEQGGQPQHF. The CDR3 region has the DNA TGCGCCAGCAGCTTGGAACAGGGGGGTCAGCCCCAGCATTTT.

This sequence joins TRBV30 and TRBJ2-7, with TRBD2 matching 11 bases. Germline lookup yields CDR1 GTSNPN and CDR2 SVGIG (reference sequence). V shed 0 bases, J shed 0 bases, and the junction held 7 bases outside the gene matches. This CDR3 is 17 amino acids long. The CDR3 protein is CAWSVRGLAVSSYEQYF. CDR3 in DNA: TGTGCCTGGAGTGTACGGGGACTAGCGGTCAGCTCCTACGAGCAGTACTTC.

This chain connects TRBV4-1 to TRBJ2-5; TRBD2 might be the D (6 bases). Looked up from germline, CDR1 is MGHRA and CDR2 is YSYEKL. The CDR3 extends over 13 amino acids. Trimming cost V 8 bases and J 5 bases, with 15 bases left between them. CDR3 region: CASRDSSGETQYF. The CDR3 DNA is TGCGCCAGCCGGGACTCATCGGGGGAGACCCAGTACTTC.

This clone was recorded once. The chain couples TRBV5-6 to TRBJ1-5, with D maybe TRBD1 (5 bases). V shed 0 bases and J shed 8 bases, with 12 bases lying between them. The CDR3 extends over 14 amino acids. Germline assignment: CDR1 SGHDT and CDR2 YYEEEE. The CDR3 protein is CASSLGSGVKPQHF. In DNA form, the CDR3 reads TGTGCCAGCAGCTTGGGTTCGGGGGTTAAGCCCCAGCATTTT.

The sample holds one count of this clone. The CDR3 coding sequence is TGCAGTGCCGTCTCGGCAGATACGCAGTATTTT. Translated: CSAVSADTQYF. The genes are TRBV20-1 and TRBJ2-3; D gene uncertain. Germline V CDR1 and CDR2: DFQATT, SNEGSKA (reference sequence). The CDR3 is 11 residues long. With 6 bases removed from V and 4 bases from J, the gap between germline ends came to 8 bases.

This clone was detected a few times. The chain is built from TRBV6-6 and TRBJ2-3; 7 nucleotides align to TRBD1. V gave up 8 bases and J gave up 2 bases; unmatched junction bases: 7. The CDR3 length is 14 residues. Germline V gene lookup returns CDR1 MNHNY and CDR2 SVGAGI (reference sequence). In DNA form, the CDR3 reads TGTGCCAGCGGGGACAGCTTCTCCACAGATACGCAGTATTTT. Translating gives CASGDSFSTDTQYF.

The chain combines TRBV29-1 with TRBJ2-7; D is perhaps TRBD2 (5 bases). Deletions cut 8 bases from V and 0 bases from J, with 14 bases between. Germline values: CDR1 SQVTM, CDR2 ANQGSEA. The length of the CDR3 is 13 residues. CDR3 loop: CSTRAVSSYEQYF. CDR3 coding DNA: TGCAGCACTAGGGCGGTTAGCTCCTACGAGCAGTACTTC.

The CDR3 coding sequence is TGTGCCAGCAGTTTACAGGGGTGGGGCACTGAAGCTTTCTTT. Translation gives CASSLQGWGTEAFF. V and J are TRBV27 and TRBJ1-1, with a possible D match to TRBD1 (6 bases). Germline CDR1 MNHEY, CDR2 SMNVEV (reference sequence). CDR3 length equals 14 residues. V lost 2 bases, J lost 4 bases, and 11 bases lay in between.

V and J are TRBV6-7 and TRBJ2-5; 14 positions match TRBD2. TRBV6-7 is recorded as an ORF, its role being uncertain. The V and J ends lost 2 bases and 3 bases, in that order; junction bases with no gene match: 2. This CDR3 is 16 amino acids long. Written as DNA, the CDR3 is TGTGCCAGCAGTTACCCGACTAGCGGGGGGGAAGAGACCCAGTACTTC. Amino acid sequence: CASSYPTSGGEETQYF.

The chain links TRBV11-3 to TRBJ1-1, with D perhaps TRBD1 (5 bases). The CDR3 consists of 14 residues. With 5 bases removed from V and 1 base from J, the gap between germline ends came to 11 bases. Germline loops: CDR1 SGHNT, CDR2 YENEEA. CDR3 protein: CASSAGPPNTEAFF. The CDR3 DNA reads as TGTGCCAGCAGCGCGGGACCGCCGAACACTGAAGCTTTCTTT.

This clone was seen only a few times. V is TRBV6-5 and J is TRBJ1-4, with 8 bases aligning to TRBD1. CDR3 size: 11 residues. The junction had 5 bases not matched to a gene; V was cut back by 8 bases and J by 12 bases. CDR1 and CDR2 (germline): MNHEY, SVGAGI. The CDR3 spells CASGQGRELFF. For the CDR3, the DNA is TGTGCCAGCGGACAGGGTAGAGAACTGTTTTTT.

The chain links TRBV6-1 to TRBJ2-1; 10 positions agree with TRBD2. The CDR3 extends over 16 amino acids. Unmatched junction bases numbered 4, after V lost 4 bases and J lost 1 base. Germline loops: CDR1 MNHNS, CDR2 SASEGT. The CDR3 protein is CASSGLAGASYNEQFF. In nucleotides, the CDR3 is TGTGCCAGCAGTGGTCTAGCGGGGGCGTCCTACAATGAGCAGTTCTTC.

The chain has TRBV5-4 and TRBJ2-1, with D uncertain. CDR1 and CDR2 (germline): SGHNT, YYREEE (reference sequence). V lost 0 bases, J lost 7 bases, and 14 bases lay in between. The CDR3 covers 15 residues. CDR3 sequence reads: CASSLGQNQVNEQFF. As DNA, the CDR3 is TGTGCCAGCAGCTTGGGCCAGAACCAGGTAAATGAGCAGTTCTTC.

The gene calls are TRBV11-1 and TRBJ1-2; TRBD1 aligns across 8 bases. CDR3 size: 16 residues. The germline gives CDR1 SGHAT, CDR2 FQDESV (reference sequence). The J segment lost 0 bases and the V segment lost 5 bases, leaving 8 bases of the junction unmatched. The CDR3 sequence is CASSRVLDRANYGYTF. Written as DNA, the CDR3 is TGTGCCAGCAGCCGCGTCCTGGACAGGGCTAACTATGGCTACACCTTC.

This clone was detected only once. This rearrangement joins TRBV19 to TRBJ2-5; 10 bases align to TRBD1. CDR1 and CDR2 (germline): LNHDA, SQIVND (reference sequence). J gave up 5 bases and V 3 bases, and 6 bases lay outside the gene matches. The CDR3 has 15 residues. The chain's CDR3 is CASSIGTGVGETQYF. Written as DNA, the CDR3 is TGTGCCAGTAGTATCGGGACAGGGGTTGGGGAGACCCAGTACTTC.

V is TRBV30 and J is TRBJ1-2; D unclear. Trimming took 6 bases from V and 0 from J, leaving 14 bases between them. The CDR3 consists of 14 residues. Germline CDR1 and CDR2: GTSNPN and SVGIG (reference sequence). CDR3 amino acids: CACRMGSSNYGYTF. The CDR3 coding sequence is TGTGCCTGTCGAATGGGCAGCTCTAACTATGGCTACACCTTC.

The rearrangement joins TRBV10-2 to TRBJ2-3; D unclear. The V end was cut by 3 bases, the J end by 3 bases, with 10 bases between. Germline CDR1 WSHSY, CDR2 SAAADI. The CDR3 spans 14 residues. Here the CDR3 reads CASSDGLLTDTQYF. The CDR3 DNA reads as TGCGCCAGCAGTGATGGGCTACTGACAGATACGCAGTATTTT.

The V and J genes are TRBV19 and TRBJ1-2; a possible D gene is TRBD1 (6 bases). The CDR3 length is 14 residues. Germline V CDR1 and CDR2: LNHDA, SQIVND (reference sequence). V shed 7 bases and J shed 2 bases, with 14 bases lying between them. CDR3 DNA: TGTGCCAGTAAGTCCCGGACAGCGAACTATGGCTACACCTTC. Residues: CASKSRTANYGYTF. Using reference TRBV19 and TRBJ1-2 for the parts outside the CDR3, the full variable domain is DGGITQSPKYLFRKEGQNVTLSCEQNLNHDAMYWYRQDPGQGLRLIYYSQIVNDFQKGDIAEGYSVSREKKESFPLTVTSAQKNPTAFYLCASKSRTANYGYTFGSGTRLTVV.

This clone was recorded a few times. The rearrangement joins TRBV30 to TRBJ1-1, with D perhaps TRBD1 (5 bases). V gave up 5 bases and J gave up 7 bases, with 11 bases separating them. This CDR3 contains 11 residues. Germline values: CDR1 GTSNPN, CDR2 SVGIG (reference sequence). CDR3 residues: CAWQRGGEAFF. As DNA, the CDR3 is TGTGCCTGGCAGCGGGGGGGTGAAGCTTTCTTT.

This chain uses TRBV2 with TRBJ1-4; 7 positions match TRBD1. Germline CDR1 reads SNHLY; CDR2 reads FYNNEI. With 2 bases clipped from V and 3 bases from J, the junction kept 3 bases outside the gene matches. This CDR3 is built from 15 residues. CDR3: CASSEMGTANEKLFF. In DNA, the CDR3 is TGTGCCAGCAGTGAAATGGGGACAGCTAATGAAAAACTGTTTTTT.

The genes are TRBV14 and TRBJ1-3; a possible D gene is TRBD1 (5 bases). Germline-derived CDR1 and CDR2 are SGHDN and FVKESK. Trimming took 0 bases from V and 7 from J, leaving 16 bases between them. This CDR3 comprises 16 residues. The CDR3 here is CASSQDPRQLPNTIYF. CDR3 nucleotide sequence: TGTGCCAGCAGCCAAGATCCGAGACAGCTCCCGAACACCATATATTTT.

This chain uses TRBV6-1 with TRBJ2-3, with D perhaps TRBD2 (7 bases). CDR1 MNHNS and CDR2 SASEGT come from the germline V gene. This CDR3 has 14 residues. Trimming removed 7 bases from V and 0 bases from J, with 11 bases in between. Here the CDR3 reads CASKGGGSTDTQYF. The CDR3 DNA is TGTGCCAGCAAAGGGGGGGGTAGCACAGATACGCAGTATTTT.